This TCR beta chain emerged from a study of cytomegalovirus exposure and HLA in healthy donors. This clone occurred once. V gave up 5 bases and J gave up 5 bases; unmatched junction bases: 3. CDR3 size: 15 residues. CDR1 and CDR2 (germline): SGHNT, YENEEA. The study ran its PCR with 60 Vbeta and 13 Jbeta primers. Sequenced by immunoSEQ multiplex PCR; TCRdb stores in-frame clones only, minus some. Found here are about 130,000 clones, 70% to 85% of them singletons; the top ten hold approximately 2.6%. The clonotype comes from a woman aged 60 to 75 in good health and CMV-seropositive. The chain uses TRBV11-3 and TRBJ2-2; TRBD2 matches at 12 bases. Sequencing was performed on PBMCs. CDR3 sequence (DNA): TGTGCCAGCAGCACGGGACTAGCGGGTACCGGGGAGCTGTTTTTT. Translating it yields CASSTGLAGTGELFF.